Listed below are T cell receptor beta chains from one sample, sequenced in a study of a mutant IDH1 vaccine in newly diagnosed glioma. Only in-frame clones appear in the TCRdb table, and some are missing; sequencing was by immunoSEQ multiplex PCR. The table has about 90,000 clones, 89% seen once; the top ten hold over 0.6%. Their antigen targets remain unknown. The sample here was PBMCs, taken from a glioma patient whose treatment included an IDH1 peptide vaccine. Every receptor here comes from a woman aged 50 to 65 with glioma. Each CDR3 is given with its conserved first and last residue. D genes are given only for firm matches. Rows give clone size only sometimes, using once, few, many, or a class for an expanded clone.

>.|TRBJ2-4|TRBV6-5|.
CASSPRGQAKNIQYF
TGTGCCAGCAGCCCCCGAGGGCAAGCCAAAAACATTCAGTACTTC
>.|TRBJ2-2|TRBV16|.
CASSQSLEKRNTGELFF
TGTGCCAGCAGCCAATCTCTAGAGAAAAGGAACACCGGGGAGCTGTTTTTT
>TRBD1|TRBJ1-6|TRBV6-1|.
CASSEVRTGRSPLHF
TGTGCCAGCAGTGAAGTTAGGACAGGGAGATCACCCCTCCACTTT
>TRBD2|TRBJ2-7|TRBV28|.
CASSLGTSGRGYEQYF
TGTGCCAGCAGCCTCGGGACTAGCGGGAGAGGATACGAGCAGTACTTC
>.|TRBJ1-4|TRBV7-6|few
CASSLLQGEKLFF
TGTGCCAGCAGCCTCCTACAGGGTGAAAAACTGTTTTTT
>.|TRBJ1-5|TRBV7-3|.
CASSLSWNQPQHF
TGTGCCAGCAGCTTGAGTTGGAATCAGCCCCAGCATTTT
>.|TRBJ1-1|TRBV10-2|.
CASRDPTREKAFF
TGCGCCAGCAGGGACCCGACCCGCGAAAAAGCTTTCTTT
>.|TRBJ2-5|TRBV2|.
CASSERLHQETQYF
TGTGCCAGCAGTGAACGGCTCCACCAAGAGACCCAGTACTTC
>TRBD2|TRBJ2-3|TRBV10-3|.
CAISERAGAADTQYF
TGTGCCATCAGTGAGAGAGCGGGGGCCGCCGATACGCAGTATTTT
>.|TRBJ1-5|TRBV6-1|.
CASSLYPGQPQHF
TGTGCCAGCAGCCTGTACCCCGGTCAGCCCCAGCATTTT
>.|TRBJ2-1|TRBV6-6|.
CASSSPPPDEQFF
TGTGCCAGCAGTTCCCCCCCACCCGATGAGCAGTTCTTC
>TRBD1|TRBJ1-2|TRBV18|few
CASSPDRANYGYTF
TGTGCCAGCTCACCAGACAGGGCTAACTATGGCTACACCTTC
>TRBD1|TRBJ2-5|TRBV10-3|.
CAITADRGETQYF
TGTGCCATCACCGCGGACAGGGGGGAGACCCAGTACTTC
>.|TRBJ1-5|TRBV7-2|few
CASSLVGQPQHF
TGTGCCAGCAGCTTAGTGGGCCAGCCCCAGCATTTT
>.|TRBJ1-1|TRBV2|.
CASRRDRNTEAFF
TGTGCCAGCAGAAGAGACAGGAACACTGAAGCTTTCTTT
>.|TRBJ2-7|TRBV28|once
CAHKEAAAPYEQYF
TGTGCCCATAAGGAGGCGGCCGCTCCCTACGAGCAGTACTTC
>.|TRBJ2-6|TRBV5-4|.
CASSLVQSGANVLTF
TGTGCCAGCAGCTTGGTCCAGAGCGGGGCCAACGTCCTGACTTTC
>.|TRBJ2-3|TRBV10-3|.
CAISEWGSGTDTQYF
TGTGCCATCAGTGAGTGGGGTAGCGGCACAGATACGCAGTATTTT
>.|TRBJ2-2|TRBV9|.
CASSVAAGWAGELFF
TGTGCCAGCAGCGTTGCGGCGGGGTGGGCCGGGGAGCTGTTTTTT
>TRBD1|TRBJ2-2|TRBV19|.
CASSPGQGVLKLFF
TGTGCCAGTAGTCCAGGACAGGGCGTATTGAAGCTGTTTTTT
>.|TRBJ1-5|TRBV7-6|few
CASSSTNDQPQHF
TGTGCCAGCAGCTCCACAAACGATCAGCCCCAGCATTTT
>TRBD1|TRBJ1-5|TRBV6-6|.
CASSQGQGLNQPQHF
TGTGCCAGCAGCCAGGGACAGGGACTAAATCAGCCCCAGCATTTT
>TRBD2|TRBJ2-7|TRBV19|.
CASSLASGEPYEQYF
TGTGCCAGTAGCCTAGCTAGCGGGGAACCCTACGAGCAGTACTTC
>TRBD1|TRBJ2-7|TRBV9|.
CASSIGQGVDEQYF
TGTGCCAGCAGCATAGGACAGGGGGTCGACGAGCAGTACTTC
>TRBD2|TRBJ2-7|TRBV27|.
CASSQTSGTSYEQYF
TGTGCCAGCTCCCAGACTAGCGGGACCTCCTACGAGCAGTACTTC
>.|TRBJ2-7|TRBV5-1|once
CASSLAGSYEQYF
TGCGCCAGCAGCTTGGCCGGGTCCTACGAGCAGTACTTC
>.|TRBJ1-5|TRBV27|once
CASREAESGNQPQHF
TGTGCCAGCCGAGAGGCGGAGTCGGGCAATCAGCCCCAGCATTTT
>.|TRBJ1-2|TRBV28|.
CASKTPRKFGGYTF
TGTGCCAGCAAGACGCCACGAAAATTTGGTGGCTACACCTTC
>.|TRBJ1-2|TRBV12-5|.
CASVESGLDGYTF
TGTGCTAGTGTCGAGTCAGGGTTGGATGGCTACACCTTC